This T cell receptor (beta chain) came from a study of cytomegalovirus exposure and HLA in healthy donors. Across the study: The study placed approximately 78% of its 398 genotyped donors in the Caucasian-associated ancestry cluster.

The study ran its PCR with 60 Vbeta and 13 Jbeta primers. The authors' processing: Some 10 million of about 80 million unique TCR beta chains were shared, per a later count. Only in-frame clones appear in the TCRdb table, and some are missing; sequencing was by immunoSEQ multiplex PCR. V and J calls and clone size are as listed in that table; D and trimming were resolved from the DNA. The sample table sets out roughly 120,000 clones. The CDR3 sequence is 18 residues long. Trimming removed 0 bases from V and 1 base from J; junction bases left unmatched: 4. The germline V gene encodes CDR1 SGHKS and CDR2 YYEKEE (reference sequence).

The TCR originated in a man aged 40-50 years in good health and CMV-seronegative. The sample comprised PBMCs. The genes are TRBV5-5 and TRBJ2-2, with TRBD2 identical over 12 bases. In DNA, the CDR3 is TGTGCCAGCAGCTTGGTAGCTAGCGGGAGGGGGAACACCGGGGAGCTGTTTTTT. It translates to CASSLVASGRGNTGELFF. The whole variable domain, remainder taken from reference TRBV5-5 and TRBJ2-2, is DAGVTQSPTHLIKTRGQQVTLRCSPISGHKSVSWYQQVLGQGPQFIFQYYEKEERGRGNFPDRFSARQFPNYSSELNVNALLLGDSALYLCASSLVASGRGNTGELFFGEGSRLTVL.